The 24 T cell receptor beta chains presented below share a single source sample, sequenced in a study of early T cells in non-severe SARS-CoV-2 infection. TCRdb called the 5' RACE reads again in MiXCR, with one record for every CDR3 protein. The repertoire holds 30,000 or so distinct CDR3 sequences, with 3% to 5% as singletons. The source material was whole blood. The receptors were sampled from an adult who was a healthcare worker with PCR-confirmed SARS-CoV-2 infection or an uninfected control (not recorded which).

This clonotype has ten or more counts. The chain carries TRBV4-1 and TRBJ2-2; the D is unclear. CDR3 length: 16 amino acids. Germline V gene sequence: CDR1 MGHRA, CDR2 YSYEKL. V was shortened by 7 bases and J by 1 base, with 16 bases between the two germline ends. In DNA, the CDR3 is TGCGCCAGCACCATCAACCAGGTTTTGAACACCGGGGAGCTGTTTTTT. Protein: CASTINQVLNTGELFF.

This clonotype came up a few times. The chain recombines TRBV24-1 with TRBJ2-1, with D tentatively TRBD2 (6 bases). The V end was cut by 5 bases, the J end by 6 bases, with 10 bases between. The CDR3 contains 13 residues. Germline values: CDR1 KGHDR, CDR2 SFDVKD. The CDR3 spells CATSGGEFNEQFF. CDR3 bases: TGTGCCACCAGTGGCGGGGAGTTCAATGAGCAGTTCTTC.

The chain recombines TRBV10-2 with TRBJ1-1; D unresolved. Germline V CDR1 and CDR2: WSHSY, SAAADI. This CDR3 region has 13 residues. With 8 bases removed from V and 4 bases from J, the gap between germline ends came to 14 bases. DNA of the CDR3: TGCGCCAGCCGGGCGGCTCGGATCACTGAAGCTTTCTTT. This gives the protein CASRAARITEAFF.

This clonotype was observed at least ten times. The chain uses TRBV6-6 and TRBJ2-7; TRBD2 agrees at 10 bases. The V gene's germline CDR1 is MNHNY and CDR2 SVGAGI (reference sequence). V dropped 2 bases and J dropped 2; count of bases not matched to a gene: 6. The CDR3 spans 16 residues. The CDR3 region is CASSYTLAGVTYEQYF. The CDR3 DNA follows: TGTGCCAGCAGTTACACCCTAGCGGGGGTTACCTACGAGCAGTACTTC.

The chain joins TRBV12-3 or TRBV12-4 to TRBJ2-2; D is perhaps TRBD1 (5 bases). Trimming left V 5 bases short and J 3 bases short, with 10 bases between. This CDR3 region has 14 residues. The CDR3 region is CASSPRGYTGELFF. The CDR3 DNA reads TGTGCCAGCAGTCCAAGGGGATACACCGGGGAGCTGTTTTTT.

Many counts were recorded for this clonotype. This chain joins TRBV25-1 and TRBJ1-2; 7 nucleotides match TRBD1. Germline lookup yields CDR1 MGHDK and CDR2 SYGVNS. The CDR3 is 14 amino acids. Unmatched junction bases numbered 9, after V lost 6 bases and J lost 5 bases. CDR3 sequence reads: CASSSDRRGYGYTF. CDR3 coding DNA: TGTGCCAGCAGCTCGGACAGGAGGGGTTATGGCTACACCTTC.

V is TRBV12-5 and J is TRBJ2-1, with 8 bases identical to TRBD2. Trimming took 2 bases from V and 7 from J; bases not matched to a gene: 10. The CDR3 loop spans 16 amino acids. The germline CDR1 and CDR2 sequences are LGHNT and FRNRAP. The CDR3, as DNA: TGTGCTAGTGGTTTGTCCGGGACTAGGGCGGCAAATGAGCAGTTCTTC. This encodes CASGLSGTRAANEQFF.

This clonotype was picked up many times. The chain links TRBV6-4 to TRBJ2-3; D unresolved. The CDR3 contains 15 residues. The germline gives CDR1 MRHNA, CDR2 SNTAGT. The ends were cut back, 3 bases at V and 0 bases at J, with 10 bases in the middle. The chain's CDR3 is CASSESLSSTDTQYF. CDR3 in DNA: TGTGCCAGCAGTGAGAGTCTTTCTAGCACAGATACGCAGTATTTT.

This clonotype qualifies as large. This chain joins TRBV10-3 and TRBJ2-7; possible D gene TRBD2, 6 bases. V lost 3 bases, J lost 1 base, and 10 bases lay in between. CDR1 and CDR2 from the germline V gene are ENHRY and SYGVKD. The CDR3 covers 14 residues. Here the CDR3 reads CAISDPRESYEQYF. CDR3 nucleotides: TGTGCCATCAGTGACCCACGGGAGTCCTACGAGCAGTACTTC.

The J gene is TRBJ2-4, the V gene TRBV20-1; 10 bases agree with TRBD2. The CDR3 is 15 amino acids. The germline V gene encodes CDR1 DFQATT and CDR2 SNEGSKA (reference sequence). V lost 5 bases and J lost 2; bases outside the gene matches: 6. The CDR3 here is CSAYLAGVTKNIQYF. CDR3 in DNA: TGCAGTGCTTATCTAGCGGGAGTTACCAAAAACATTCAGTACTTC.

By share, this clonotype counts as medium-sized. This chain links TRBV30 with TRBJ2-2, with D perhaps TRBD2 (7 bases). There are 16 residues in the CDR3. The ends were cut back, 1 base at V and 7 bases at J, with 19 bases in the middle. Germline V gene data show CDR1 as GTSNPN and CDR2 as SVGIG (reference sequence). The CDR3 loop is CAWSGGGPRRDGELFF. The CDR3 region has the DNA TGTGCCTGGAGTGGCGGGGGCCCACGAAGGGACGGGGAGCTGTTTTTT.

This clonotype occurred a few times. The V and J genes are TRBV6-1 and TRBJ2-1; no firm D call. Germline V lookup: CDR1 MNHNS, CDR2 SASEGT. Trimming pared 6 bases from V and 5 bases from J, leaving 20 bases between. There are 16 residues in the CDR3. CDR3 protein: CASRMALAADNNEQFF. The CDR3 coding sequence is TGTGCCAGCAGAATGGCCCTCGCGGCCGATAACAATGAGCAGTTCTTC.

This clonotype was counted ten times or more. V gene TRBV7-6 combines with J gene TRBJ2-3; D gene uncertain. This CDR3 is 15 amino acids long. Deletions cut 1 base from V and 4 bases from J, with 12 bases between. Germline-derived CDR1 and CDR2 are SGHVS and FNYEAQ. The CDR3 spells CASSLGSARADTQYF. CDR3 nucleotide sequence: TGTGCCAGCAGCTTAGGGTCAGCGAGAGCAGATACGCAGTATTTT.

This clonotype came up many times. The rearrangement joins TRBV12-3 or TRBV12-4 to TRBJ2-7, with 7 positions matching TRBD1. This CDR3 comprises 16 residues. The V and J ends lost 5 bases and 0 bases, in that order; junction bases with no gene match: 10. This chain's CDR3 is CASSDGTASNSYEQYF. The CDR3 DNA follows: TGTGCCAGCAGTGATGGGACAGCCTCTAACTCCTACGAGCAGTACTTC.

This clonotype has ten or more counts. V and J are TRBV30 and TRBJ1-1; D possibly corresponds to TRBD1 (5 bases). The germline V and J ends were trimmed by 2 bases and 1 base, with 11 bases remaining between them. Germline assignment: CDR1 GTSNPN and CDR2 SVGIG (reference sequence). The CDR3 totals 14 residues. CDR3 loop: CAWSLRGGNTEAFF. CDR3 DNA: TGTGCCTGGAGTCTCCGTGGGGGGAACACTGAAGCTTTCTTT.

This clonotype was seen ten or more times. The chain recombines TRBV20-1 with TRBJ1-3; unclear D gene. Deletions cut 5 bases from V and 2 bases from J, with 10 bases between. CDR1 and CDR2 (germline): DFQATT, SNEGSKA (reference sequence). The CDR3 has 13 residues. The CDR3 sequence: CSARRTTGNTIYF. The CDR3 DNA reads TGCAGTGCTCGCCGGACGACTGGAAACACCATATATTTT.

This clonotype was observed a handful of times. The rearrangement links TRBV12-3 or TRBV12-4 to TRBJ2-1, with 8 positions matching TRBD2. This CDR3 contains 15 residues. Trimming cost V 3 bases and J 10 bases; bases outside gene matches: 11. CDR3 sequence reads: CASSLSSGREREQFF. Here the CDR3 DNA reads TGTGCCAGCAGTTTGTCTAGCGGGCGGGAAAGGGAGCAGTTCTTC.

This clonotype is medium-sized (0.01 to 0.1%) in the sample. The chain recombines TRBV19 with TRBJ1-1, with no clear D. V was trimmed by 5 bases and J by 2 bases, leaving 12 bases between them. Germline-derived CDR1 and CDR2 are LNHDA and SQIVND (reference sequence). The CDR3 spans 14 residues. The CDR3 region is CASSATRINTEAFF. For the CDR3, the DNA is TGTGCCAGTAGTGCGACACGAATCAACACTGAAGCTTTCTTT.

This clonotype came up a few times. CDR3 DNA sequence: TGTGCTAGTGGTTTGGTGGTTCTTTCCGGGACACCGCAAGAGACCCAGTACTTC. Its translation is CASGLVVLSGTPQETQYF. The J gene is TRBJ2-5, the V gene TRBV12-5; D possibly corresponds to TRBD1 (6 bases). The CDR3 contains 18 residues. The germline V gene has CDR1 LGHNT and CDR2 FRNRAP. V was clipped by 0 bases and J by 2 bases, with 19 bases between them. Based on the CDR3 plus reference TRBV12-5 and TRBJ2-5, the full variable domain is DARVTQTPRHKVTEMGQEVTMRCQPILGHNTVFWYRQTMMQGLELLAYFRNRAPLDDSGMPKDRFSAEMPDATLATLKIQPSEPRDSAVYFCASGLVVLSGTPQETQYFGPGTRLLVL.

This clonotype was picked up a small number of times. V and J are TRBV6-5 and TRBJ2-5; 9 bases agree with TRBD1. CDR3 length equals 13 residues. CDR1 and CDR2 from the germline V gene are MNHEY and SVGAGI. Trimming cost V 6 bases and J 2 bases; bases outside gene matches: 1. DNA for the CDR3: TGTGCCAGCAGCGGACAGGGGCAAGAGACCCAGTACTTC. This gives the protein CASSGQGQETQYF.

V and J are TRBV19 and TRBJ1-2, with D perhaps matching TRBD1 (6 bases). Per the germline V gene, CDR1 is LNHDA and CDR2 is SQIVND (reference sequence). V was pared by 2 bases and J by 3 bases, with 7 bases between. The CDR3 runs to 13 residues. The CDR3 nucleotides read TGTGCCAGTAGTATACAGGGGTACTATGGCTACACCTTC. As protein: CASSIQGYYGYTF.

This clonotype was counted at least ten times. V usage is TRBV12-3 or TRBV12-4 and J usage is TRBJ2-5; a possible D gene is TRBD2 (5 bases). V dropped 6 bases and J dropped 7 bases, with 15 bases sitting between them. This CDR3 is 13 amino acids long. CDR3 sequence (DNA): TGTGCCAGCAGCCTGGACTCGAAGTGGACCCAGTACTTC. Amino acids: CASSLDSKWTQYF.

This clonotype has ten or more counts. The chain employs TRBV29-1 and TRBJ2-7; 8 positions match TRBD2. The CDR3 is made up of 14 amino acids. Trimming cost V 7 bases and J 0 bases; bases outside gene matches: 8. Germline assignment: CDR1 SQVTM and CDR2 ANQGSEA. The CDR3 is CSARLAPSSYEQYF. The CDR3 bases are TGCAGCGCCCGACTAGCGCCGAGCTCCTACGAGCAGTACTTC.

The V gene is TRBV12-3 or TRBV12-4, the J gene TRBJ2-1; the match to TRBD2 covers 9 bases. J gave up 10 bases and V 6 bases, and 4 bases lay outside the gene matches. The CDR3 sequence is 12 residues long. Here the CDR3 DNA reads TGTGCCAGCAGGTGGGGGACTAGCGAGCAGTTCTTC. Encoded protein: CASRWGTSEQFF.